This is a list of T cell receptor beta chains from one sample in a study of patients and donors after allogeneic stem cell transplantation. TCRdb reprocessed the RT-PCR reads via MiXCR and lists one record per CDR3 protein. The top ten clones hold 9.5% to 13% of a sample with a few hundred thousand distinct CDR3 sequences, roughly 38% of them seen once. Sequencing used blood, either unsorted or a sorted T cell fraction (not recorded which). The receptors shown here come from a human donor who was either an allogeneic HSCT recipient or a stem cell or donor lymphocyte infusion donor (not recorded which). It is not recorded whose cells these are; they may come from a transplant donor. Each CDR3 is given with its conserved first and last residue. The order of the fields is CDR3 length, clone size, V gene, J gene, D gene, CDR3 protein, CDR3 DNA. A D gene is named only where the DNA matches it firmly. Only part of the rows carry a size: once, few, many, or a class if the clone is expanded.

>13|.|TRBV19|TRBJ2-3|.
CASTDPFTDTQYF
TGTGCCAGTACTGACCCCTTCACGGATACGCAGTATTTT
>16|few|TRBV7-9|TRBJ2-5|TRBD2
CASSTRLAGYQETQYF
TGTGCCAGCAGCACGAGACTAGCGGGGTACCAAGAGACCCAGTACTTC
>17|.|TRBV6-6|TRBJ2-4|.
CASSRVRQSLAKNIQYF
TGTGCCAGCAGTCGGGTGCGACAGTCCTTAGCCAAAAACATTCAGTACTTC
>15|.|TRBV27|TRBJ1-2|.
CASSPGAQGRRGYTF
TGTGCCAGCAGTCCCGGTGCACAGGGACGTAGGGGCTACACCTTC
>14|.|TRBV20-1|TRBJ2-7|.
CSAGTPGQTYEQYF
TGCAGTGCTGGGACGCCGGGACAAACCTACGAGCAGTACTTC
>14|.|TRBV29-1|TRBJ2-1|.
CSVLGGSSYNEQFF
TGCAGCGTTCTCGGGGGTAGCTCCTACAATGAGCAGTTCTTC
>14|.|TRBV29-1|TRBJ2-1|.
CSVLTTGKLNEQFF
TGCAGCGTCCTTACGACAGGCAAGTTGAATGAGCAGTTCTTC
>14|few|TRBV12-3/TRBV12-4|TRBJ2-2|TRBD2
CASSLREATGELFF
TGTGCCAGCAGTTTGCGGGAGGCGACCGGGGAGCTGTTTTTT
>14|few|TRBV7-2|TRBJ1-1|.
CASSLIRYGTEAFF
TGTGCCAGCAGCCTCATAAGGTATGGCACTGAAGCTTTCTTT
>12|.|TRBV20-1|TRBJ1-1|.
CSAEPPNTEAFF
TGCAGTGCTGAGCCCCCGAACACTGAAGCTTTCTTT
>16|few|TRBV4-1|TRBJ1-1|.
CASSQDPRAWNTEAFF
TGCGCCAGCAGCCAAGATCCCAGGGCTTGGAACACTGAAGCTTTCTTT
>15|.|TRBV5-1|TRBJ1-1|.
CASSLEGPEVRRAFF
TGCGCCAGCAGCTTGGAAGGGCCGGAGGTCCGGCGGGCTTTCTTT
>11|few|TRBV28|TRBJ2-3|TRBD2
CASSSLAGEYF
TGTGCCAGCAGTTCACTAGCGGGGGAGTATTTT
>13|.|TRBV20-1|TRBJ1-4|.
CSAGRRGNEKLFF
TGCAGCGCTGGCAGACGGGGAAATGAAAAACTGTTTTTT
>12|.|TRBV7-9|TRBJ1-5|.
CASSKYDQPQHF
TGTGCCAGCAGCAAGTACGACCAGCCCCAGCATTTT
>17|.|TRBV18|TRBJ1-3|TRBD1
CASSPTTGGGSGNTIYF
TGTGCCAGCTCACCTACGACAGGGGGCGGCTCTGGAAACACCATATATTTT
>14|few|TRBV10-3|TRBJ1-2|.
CAITPIPGNYGYTF
TGTGCCATCACCCCGATCCCAGGGAACTATGGCTACACCTTC
>15|few|TRBV3-1|TRBJ2-3|.
CASSQDWGRTDTQYF
TGTGCCAGCAGCCAAGATTGGGGTCGCACAGATACGCAGTATTTT
>17|.|TRBV7-8|TRBJ1-4|.
CASSLAWRPATNEKLFF
TGTGCCAGCAGCTTAGCATGGCGGCCTGCAACTAATGAAAAACTGTTTTTT
>14|.|TRBV9|TRBJ1-4|.
CASSVGLGQNKLFF
TGTGCCAGCAGCGTAGGCCTAGGACAGAACAAACTGTTTTTT
>13|.|TRBV7-2|TRBJ2-3|.
CASRGPPPDTQYF
TGTGCCAGCAGGGGGCCTCCCCCAGATACGCAGTATTTT
>15|.|TRBV6-5|TRBJ2-2|.
CASSSPYANTGELFF
TGTGCCAGCAGTTCGCCATACGCGAACACCGGGGAGCTGTTTTTT